The clone carrying this T cell receptor beta chain turned up a few times. Its target is not known. This table comes from immunoSEQ multiplex PCR, and its TCRdb copy is limited to in-frame clones, with some not included. The sample carries tens of thousands of clones, roughly 76% recorded once. V gave up 10 bases and J gave up 2 bases, with 23 bases separating them. CDR1 is MDHEN and CDR2 is SYDVKM in the germline V gene. The CDR3 covers 16 residues. Time point described: pretreatment peripheral blood. The sample is drawn from a study of PD-L1 blockade in urothelial cancer. Study context: About 90% of the roughly 29 patients were males with bladder-origin urothelial cancer. General study points: Clonality of blood TCR below the median before treatment predicted better survival.

This sequence originates from a man in his 70s with urothelial cancer. The sequencing here drew on PBMCs, taken around atezolizumab (anti-PD-L1) treatment. V is TRBV28 and J is TRBJ1-2; D uncertain. The CDR3 protein is CATQAGAGSVNYGYTF. CDR3 in DNA: TGTGCCACACAAGCGGGCGCCGGGTCTGTAAACTATGGCTACACCTTC.